The rows below give T cell receptor beta chains drawn from one sample of a study of T cells in Graves' hyperthyroidism and ophthalmopathy. Each CDR3 protein is one row after TCRdb ran MiXCR on the multiplex PCR reads. The sample includes a few hundred thousand distinct CDR3 sequences, roughly 13% seen only once; the top ten take 34%. The sample consisted of blood. The receptor set was obtained from a woman in her thirties or forties with Graves' ophthalmopathy. Each CDR3 is given with its conserved first and last residue. The D gene is left open where the match is weak. Expanded clones are given a class, and other clones once, few, many or no size at all.

j_call d_call v_call clone_size cdr3_nt cdr3_aa
TRBJ1-1 TRBD1 TRBV28 . TGTGCCAGCAGTTTCTCCCCTGGGACAGGGCCTGTGATGAACACTGAAGCTTTCTTT CASSFSPGTGPVMNTEAFF
TRBJ1-1 TRBD1 TRBV4-1 few TGCGCCAGCAGCCAGGAGACAGGGAGAGTCTTCTTT CASSQETGRVFF
TRBJ1-2 . TRBV20-1 many TGCAGTGCTACCCGGGGCTACCCGGACTATGGCTACACCTTC CSATRGYPDYGYTF
TRBJ1-1 TRBD1 TRBV2 many TGTGCCACCCAAGGGACAGGGGGGTCTAACACTGAAGCTTTCTTT CATQGTGGSNTEAFF
TRBJ2-7 . TRBV12-3/TRBV12-4 many TGTGCCAGCAGCGGGGCTAGACTCGCCTCCTACGAGCAGTACTTC CASSGARLASYEQYF
TRBJ2-7 . TRBV7-9 many TGTGCCAGCAGCTCCTCCGGGACCCGCGTCTCCTACGAGCAGTACTTC CASSSSGTRVSYEQYF
TRBJ2-7 TRBD1 TRBV7-9 . TGTGCCAGCAGCTTACCAGGCGGGACAGGGGCCCCTGGGCAGTACTTC CASSLPGGTGAPGQYF
TRBJ1-6 . TRBV27 . TGTGCCAGCAGTTTATCCCCCTCCGGGCTTTCACCCCTCCACTTT CASSLSPSGLSPLHF
TRBJ2-5 . TRBV10-3 few TGTGCCACCCGGGACGATCAAGAGACCCAGTACTTC CATRDDQETQYF
TRBJ2-2 . TRBV29-1 . TGCAGCGGTACCGCGGGTGGGTCCGGGGAGCTGTTTTTT CSGTAGGSGELFF
TRBJ2-1 TRBD2 TRBV30 many TGTGCCTGGAGTAATAACGGGAGGGCGGTCAATGAGCAGTTCTTC CAWSNNGRAVNEQFF
TRBJ1-2 TRBD1 TRBV7-8 many TGTGCCAGCAGCCCCCAACAGGGGGCTGGGTATGGCTACACCTTC CASSPQQGAGYGYTF
TRBJ2-7 TRBD2 TRBV7-9 many TGTGCCAGCAGCCCAGGACTAGGGACCTACGAGCAGTACTTC CASSPGLGTYEQYF
TRBJ2-5 . TRBV29-1 many TGCAGCGCCAGGATGTCAGAGACCCAGTACTTC CSARMSETQYF
TRBJ1-5 . TRBV29-1 many TGCAGCGTTGCTCCCGGGAGCAATCAGCCCCAGCATTTT CSVAPGSNQPQHF
TRBJ2-7 TRBD1 TRBV6-1 many TGTGCCAGCAGTGACACCAGGACAGGGATCCACGAGCAGTACTTC CASSDTRTGIHEQYF
TRBJ2-1 . TRBV4-1 . TGCGCCAGCAGCGGAGTCGCTGAGCAGTTCTTC CASSGVAEQFF
TRBJ2-2 . TRBV19 many TGTGCCAGTACCGGGCCTTACACCGGGGAGCTGTTTTTT CASTGPYTGELFF
TRBJ2-5 . TRBV15 . TGTGCCACCAGCATAGAGGCAGCCCGAGGGACCCAGTACTTC CATSIEAARGTQYF
TRBJ2-7 . TRBV27 many TGTGCCAGCAGTTTCGCTAGGGTGAACTACGAGCAGTACTTC CASSFARVNYEQYF
TRBJ2-7 TRBD1 TRBV3-1 . TGTGCCAGCAGCCAACAAAAAGGGGGCCTATCCTACGAGCAGTACTTC CASSQQKGGLSYEQYF
TRBJ1-5 . TRBV28 many TGTGCCAGCAGTTTACACCCATTTCGGCAGCGAAGTAATAGCAATCAGCCCCAGCATTTT CASSLHPFRQRSNSNQPQHF
TRBJ1-1 . TRBV6-1 many TGTGCCAGCAGTGACAACAGGGAGGGCACTGAAGCTTTCTTT CASSDNREGTEAFF
TRBJ2-7 TRBD1 TRBV20-1 many TGCAGTGCTATAAGGGGGCGGGACGAGCAGTACTTC CSAIRGRDEQYF
TRBJ2-2 . TRBV7-2 few TGTGCCAGCAGCGCTTATTCCACCGGGGAGCTGTTTTTT CASSAYSTGELFF
TRBJ2-4 . TRBV7-9 . TGTGCCAGCAGCCCCCACAGTAGGGACATTCAGTACTTC CASSPHSRDIQYF
TRBJ1-1 TRBD1 TRBV5-5 many TGTGCCAGCAGCTTTAGGACAGGAACGGATGTGAGGGTGGGCGAAGCTTTCTTT CASSFRTGTDVRVGEAFF
TRBJ1-5 . TRBV5-1 . TGCGCCAGCAGCGCCGACGACAATAGCAATCAGCCCCAGCATTTT CASSADDNSNQPQHF
TRBJ2-3 TRBD2 TRBV10-3 many TGTGCCATCAGTGATTTAGCGGGGGGAGGTGATACGCAGTATTTT CAISDLAGGGDTQYF
TRBJ2-1 TRBD2 TRBV3-1 . TGTGCCAGCAGCCGCCGAGGGGGACTAGCACGGGGCAATGAGCAGTTCTTC CASSRRGGLARGNEQFF
TRBJ1-2 . TRBV19 many TGTGCCAGTAGTATTGTCGCGGCCAACTATGGCTACACCTTC CASSIVAANYGYTF
TRBJ2-7 . TRBV20-1 many TGCAGTGCTACTGAATGGGGGCGGGGAAACGAGCAGTACTTC CSATEWGRGNEQYF
TRBJ1-2 TRBD1 TRBV5-4 . TGTGCCAGCAGCCCGGGAACAGGGGGCTCTGCTAACTATGGCTACACCTTC CASSPGTGGSANYGYTF
TRBJ2-2 . TRBV3-1 many TGTGCCAGCAGCCAAGTGGGGAACACCGGGGAGCTGTTTTTT CASSQVGNTGELFF
TRBJ2-7 TRBD1 TRBV4-2 many TGTGCCAGCAGCCGGGGACAGCAAGCCTACGAGCAGTACTTC CASSRGQQAYEQYF